This T cell receptor (beta chain) derives from a study of PD-1 blockade in classical Hodgkin lymphoma. Regarding the study as a whole: Reports described newly diagnosed patients as having lower baseline TCR diversity than healthy donors.

A remark on this clone: Its antigen is as yet unknown.

Sequencing was performed with immunoSEQ multiplex PCR; in TCRdb, only in-frame clones are kept and a portion is missing. The repertoire holds about 22,000 clones, with roughly 87% as singletons. Indicated time point: newly diagnosed, previously untreated cHL patient sample. Investigators isolated CD4+ T cells from thawed PBMCs through magnetic negative selection. V was cut by 4 bases and J by 0 bases, with 8 bases left in between. In germline, CDR1 is LGHNA, CDR2 YSLEER. The CDR3 is 14 residues long. The sequenced sample consisted of CD4+ T cells from blood. V and J are TRBV4-3 and TRBJ2-3, with D possibly matching TRBD2 (5 bases). This clonotype originated in a human donor with classical Hodgkin lymphoma. Written as DNA, the CDR3 is TGCGCCAGCAGCCTAAGGACTAGCACAGATACGCAGTATTTT. Its protein product is CASSLRTSTDTQYF.